The rows below give T cell receptor beta chains drawn from one sample of a study of shared clonotypes between healthy human individuals. Using immunoSEQ multiplex PCR, the repertoire was profiled, and TCRdb retains in-frame clones only, with some absent. The sample has 2,500,000 or so clones; 80% to 95% are singletons. Sequencing used naive CD4+ T cells from PBMCs. These receptors all come from a man younger than 35 in good health. Some clones in this sample may be carry-over from other donors' samples. The CDR3 runs from the conserved cysteine through the conserved F or W.

V gene: TRBV28; J gene: TRBJ1-5; CDR3 protein: CASSLLTGVSSNQPQHF
V gene: TRBV28; J gene: TRBJ2-7; CDR3 protein: CASSRTSGSVYEQYF
V gene: TRBV28; J gene: TRBJ2-7; CDR3 protein: CASSSPGQGSYEQYF
V gene: TRBV6-1; J gene: TRBJ1-2; CDR3 protein: CASSVTTVDRVEGYTF
V gene: TRBV7-3; J gene: TRBJ2-2; CDR3 protein: CASSFGGRRGGELFF
V gene: TRBV7-9; J gene: TRBJ1-1; CDR3 protein: CASSPRGETEAFF
V gene: TRBV9; J gene: TRBJ2-1; CDR3 protein: CASSVGGTSSNEQFF
V gene: TRBV2; J gene: TRBJ1-1; CDR3 protein: CASSLTLNTEAFF
V gene: TRBV28; J gene: TRBJ1-5; CDR3 protein: CASEGDRRAQHF
V gene: TRBV9; J gene: TRBJ2-1; CDR3 protein: CASSVGGTSYNEQFF
V gene: TRBV21-1; J gene: TRBJ2-7; CDR3 protein: CASSKTSAGATPSYEQYF
V gene: TRBV4-1; J gene: TRBJ2-1; CDR3 protein: CASSQVSGRVLTEQFF
V gene: TRBV10-1; J gene: TRBJ2-7; CDR3 protein: CASSSDRRPNEQYF
V gene: TRBV5-1; J gene: TRBJ2-1; CDR3 protein: CASSVGLAGIYNEQFF
V gene: TRBV30; J gene: TRBJ1-1; CDR3 protein: CAWTEQGPTEAFF
V gene: TRBV23-1; J gene: TRBJ2-7; CDR3 protein: CASSQPRGENEQYF
V gene: TRBV18; J gene: TRBJ1-3; CDR3 protein: CASSLDRGQTGNTIYF
V gene: TRBV7-3; J gene: TRBJ2-1; CDR3 protein: CASSQNRVGEQFF
V gene: TRBV28; J gene: TRBJ2-7; CDR3 protein: CASRLPGGSSYEQYF
V gene: TRBV4-2; J gene: TRBJ1-6; CDR3 protein: CASSQDGGGDRVNSPLHF
V gene: TRBV5-6; J gene: TRBJ1-2; CDR3 protein: CASSLRDRNYGYTF
V gene: TRBV28; J gene: TRBJ2-7; CDR3 protein: CASSTQGAPSEQYF
V gene: TRBV11-3; J gene: TRBJ2-2; CDR3 protein: CASSYSDRGRANTGELFF
V gene: TRBV5-5; J gene: TRBJ1-4; CDR3 protein: CASLRTAGYNEKLFF
V gene: TRBV5-4; J gene: TRBJ2-5; CDR3 protein: CASSFPGGGERETQYF
V gene: TRBV4-2; J gene: TRBJ2-3; CDR3 protein: CASSHPDGGGGTDTQYF
V gene: TRBV5-1; J gene: TRBJ1-1; CDR3 protein: CASSSQGDTEAFF
V gene: TRBV11-2; J gene: TRBJ1-3; CDR3 protein: CASSQSSGNTIYF
V gene: TRBV10-3; J gene: TRBJ2-3; CDR3 protein: CAISDLGTRSPDTQYF
V gene: TRBV10-3; J gene: TRBJ2-2; CDR3 protein: CAISGTGAVGELFF
V gene: TRBV28; J gene: TRBJ1-4; CDR3 protein: CASRGQVNEKLFF
V gene: TRBV9; J gene: TRBJ2-5; CDR3 protein: CASSLGTGGGETQYF
V gene: TRBV5-1; J gene: TRBJ2-3; CDR3 protein: CASSLSFSTDTQYF
V gene: TRBV5-4; J gene: TRBJ1-2; CDR3 protein: CASSPDPLTGNGYTF
V gene: TRBV6-5; J gene: TRBJ2-4; CDR3 protein: CASSWRQENIQYF
V gene: TRBV15; J gene: TRBJ2-7; CDR3 protein: CATSRGNSGFYEQYF
V gene: TRBV6-5; J gene: TRBJ1-2; CDR3 protein: CASSYFPHRAGYGYTF
V gene: TRBV4-3; J gene: TRBJ1-6; CDR3 protein: CASSQDTWRARLLHF
V gene: TRBV2; J gene: TRBJ1-5; CDR3 protein: CASSEGGQGNQPQHF
V gene: TRBV4-2; J gene: TRBJ2-3; CDR3 protein: CASSHPLAGGTDTQYF
V gene: TRBV28; J gene: TRBJ2-4; CDR3 protein: CASSLPAGHIQYF
V gene: TRBV5-1; J gene: TRBJ2-7; CDR3 protein: CASSSGTGGAEQYF
V gene: TRBV11-3; J gene: TRBJ2-2; CDR3 protein: CASSLESSNTGELFF
V gene: TRBV10-1; J gene: TRBJ2-7; CDR3 protein: CASSRAGAIYEQYF
V gene: TRBV5-5; J gene: TRBJ2-5; CDR3 protein: CASSSSQAWETQYF
V gene: TRBV11-2; J gene: TRBJ2-2; CDR3 protein: CASSLLNANTGELFF